The sample holds many counts of the clone carrying this T cell receptor beta chain. The CDR3 runs 12 residues. Trimming took off 8 bases at V and 6 bases at J, with 13 bases between the two ends. Germline V gives CDR1 MDHEN, CDR2 SYDVKM. The sample comes from a study of regulatory T cells in long-lasting Graves disease. Arm-PCR of CDR3 regions with iRepertoire HTBI primers generated TCR beta libraries. TCRdb itself ran the multiplex PCR reads through MiXCR, one entry per CDR3 protein. This table has 350,000 to 500,000 distinct CDR3 sequences, around 20% appearing once. Time point indicated: persistent/refractory GD, antithyroid drugs over 5 years with positive TRAb. PBMC-derived RNA was used for the TCR library. Around 8.2 milliliters of peripheral blood were drawn into EDTA tubes.

V and J are TRBV28 and TRBJ1-2; D perhaps matches TRBD1 (6 bases). This TCR came from a female donor with Graves disease. The sequenced sample was peripheral blood mononuclear cells (PBMCs), obtained when the disease was refractory, from a patient treated with antithyroid drugs. The chain's CDR3 is CASCVTGNGYTF. CDR3 coding DNA: TGTGCCAGCTGCGTAACAGGGAATGGCTACACCTTC.